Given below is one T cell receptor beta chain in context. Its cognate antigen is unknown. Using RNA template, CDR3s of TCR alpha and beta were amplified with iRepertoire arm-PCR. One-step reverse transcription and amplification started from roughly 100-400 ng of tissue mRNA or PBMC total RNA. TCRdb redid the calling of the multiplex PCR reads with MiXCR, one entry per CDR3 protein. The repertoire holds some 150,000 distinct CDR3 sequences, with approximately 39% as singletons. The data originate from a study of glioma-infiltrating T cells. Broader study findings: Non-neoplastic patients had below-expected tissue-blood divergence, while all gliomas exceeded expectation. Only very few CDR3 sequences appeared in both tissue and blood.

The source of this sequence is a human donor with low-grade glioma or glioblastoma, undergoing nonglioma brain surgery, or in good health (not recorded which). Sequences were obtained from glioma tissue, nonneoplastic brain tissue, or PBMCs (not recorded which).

CDR3 protein: CSSGRAYGYTF. CDR3 in DNA: TGCAGTTCCGGCAGGGCCTATGGCTACACCTTC. The genes are TRBV20-1 and TRBJ1-2, with D perhaps TRBD1 (5 bases). The V gene lost 8 bases and the J gene lost 4 bases, with 11 bases spanning the gap. There are 11 residues in the CDR3. Germline loops: CDR1 DFQATT, CDR2 SNEGSKA (reference sequence).